Listed below are T cell receptor beta chains from one sample, sequenced in a study of T cells after somatic rescue of genetic block. Method: immunoSEQ multiplex PCR; TCRdb's copy keeps in-frame clones and lacks some. The data hold over 55,000 clones, with 92% observed a single time. The source material was peripheral blood mononuclear cells (PBMCs). The receptors were gathered from a middle-aged man. CDR3s include the opening cysteine and the closing phenylalanine or tryptophan. The order of the fields is V gene, J gene, clone size, D gene, CDR3 DNA, CDR3 protein. A D gene is named only where the DNA matches it firmly. Expanded clones are given a class, and other clones once, few, many or no size at all.

v_gene: TRBV6-1; j_gene: TRBJ1-4; abundance: -; d_gene: -; CDR3nt: TGTGCCGTAAACAGGGCTTTTAATGAAAAACTGTTTTTT; CDR3aa: CAVNRAFNEKLFF
v_gene: TRBV5-5; j_gene: TRBJ2-5; abundance: -; d_gene: TRBD2; CDR3nt: TGTGCCAGCAGCCCTAGCGGGCCCCAAGAGACCCAGTACTTC; CDR3aa: CASSPSGPQETQYF
v_gene: TRBV5-4; j_gene: TRBJ2-1; abundance: -; d_gene: -; CDR3nt: TGTGCCAGCAGCTTGGGGGGCCCACCGGGGGCCTACAATGAGCAGTTCTTC; CDR3aa: CASSLGGPPGAYNEQFF
v_gene: TRBV9; j_gene: TRBJ2-7; abundance: -; d_gene: -; CDR3nt: TGTGCCAGCAGCGTAGGACAGGCCCCCTACGAGCAGTACTTC; CDR3aa: CASSVGQAPYEQYF
v_gene: TRBV6-1; j_gene: TRBJ1-5; abundance: -; d_gene: -; CDR3nt: TGTGCCGGCACGGGGGGATACAATCAGCCCCAGCATTTT; CDR3aa: CAGTGGYNQPQHF
v_gene: TRBV28; j_gene: TRBJ2-3; abundance: -; d_gene: TRBD2; CDR3nt: TGTGCCAGCAGTTTATTCGCTAGCGGGACCGACACAGATACGCAGTATTTT; CDR3aa: CASSLFASGTDTDTQYF
v_gene: TRBV15; j_gene: TRBJ2-3; abundance: -; d_gene: -; CDR3nt: TGTGCCACCAGCACCGCGGGGACAGATACGCAGTATTTT; CDR3aa: CATSTAGTDTQYF
v_gene: TRBV4-2; j_gene: TRBJ2-7; abundance: -; d_gene: TRBD2; CDR3nt: TGTGCCAGCAGCGACACACTACTAGCGGGGGCCGGCTCGTACTTC; CDR3aa: CASSDTLLAGAGSYF
v_gene: TRBV19; j_gene: TRBJ1-5; abundance: -; d_gene: -; CDR3nt: TGTGCCAGTAGTATAGGCCGGGTAAGCGGTCAGCCCCAGCATTTT; CDR3aa: CASSIGRVSGQPQHF
v_gene: TRBV6-1; j_gene: TRBJ1-5; abundance: -; d_gene: -; CDR3nt: TGTGCCAGCACCTCCGGACAGCTCCAGCATTTT; CDR3aa: CASTSGQLQHF
v_gene: TRBV27; j_gene: TRBJ2-3; abundance: once; d_gene: -; CDR3nt: TGTGCCAGCAGCCAAGAAGGGGCTGGCACAGATACGCAGTATTTT; CDR3aa: CASSQEGAGTDTQYF
v_gene: TRBV25-1; j_gene: TRBJ2-1; abundance: few; d_gene: -; CDR3nt: TGTGCCAGCCCCTGTCGTATAAATGAGCAGTTCTTC; CDR3aa: CASPCRINEQFF
v_gene: TRBV19; j_gene: TRBJ2-3; abundance: -; d_gene: -; CDR3nt: TGTGCCAGTAGCGGGGGGCCCTCTCCTAGCACAGATACGCAGTATTTT; CDR3aa: CASSGGPSPSTDTQYF
v_gene: TRBV18; j_gene: TRBJ2-3; abundance: once; d_gene: TRBD2; CDR3nt: TGTGCCAGCTCACTGCGGACTAGCGGTGCGGCAGATACGCAGTATTTT; CDR3aa: CASSLRTSGAADTQYF
v_gene: TRBV5-4; j_gene: TRBJ2-5; abundance: -; d_gene: TRBD1; CDR3nt: TGTGCCAGCAGCACCGGGACAGATAAAGAGGCCCAGTACTTC; CDR3aa: CASSTGTDKEAQYF
v_gene: TRBV28; j_gene: TRBJ1-4; abundance: -; d_gene: -; CDR3nt: TGTGCCAGCCGACTAAGATCCAGACTGTTTTTT; CDR3aa: CASRLRSRLFF
v_gene: TRBV5-1; j_gene: TRBJ1-3; abundance: -; d_gene: -; CDR3nt: TGCGCCAGCAGCTCGACAGGCGGCTCTGGAAACACCATATATTTT; CDR3aa: CASSSTGGSGNTIYF
v_gene: TRBV10-3; j_gene: TRBJ1-5; abundance: -; d_gene: -; CDR3nt: TGTGCCACCATGGACCGGGACTCTAGCCAGCCCCAGCATTTT; CDR3aa: CATMDRDSSQPQHF
v_gene: TRBV7-9; j_gene: TRBJ2-7; abundance: -; d_gene: -; CDR3nt: TGTGCCAGCAGTGGACGTAGCTCCTACGAGCAGTACTTC; CDR3aa: CASSGRSSYEQYF
v_gene: TRBV5-6; j_gene: TRBJ2-3; abundance: -; d_gene: TRBD2; CDR3nt: TGTGCCAGCAGCCTGGAGCGGACTAGCGGGATGTCTAGCACAGATACGCAGTATTTT; CDR3aa: CASSLERTSGMSSTDTQYF
v_gene: TRBV11-2; j_gene: TRBJ2-2; abundance: -; d_gene: -; CDR3nt: TGTGCCAGCAGCTTAGGGCCTCGGGGGCCCGACACCGGGGAGCTGTTTTTT; CDR3aa: CASSLGPRGPDTGELFF
v_gene: TRBV5-8; j_gene: TRBJ2-6; abundance: -; d_gene: -; CDR3nt: TGTGCCAGCAGCTTGGTGGGTACCTCTGGGGCCAACGTCCTGACTTTC; CDR3aa: CASSLVGTSGANVLTF
v_gene: TRBV6-6; j_gene: TRBJ1-5; abundance: -; d_gene: TRBD1; CDR3nt: TGTGCCAGCAGTTCCCAGGGGGGGAATCAGCCCCAGCATTTT; CDR3aa: CASSSQGGNQPQHF
v_gene: TRBV7-6; j_gene: TRBJ1-6; abundance: -; d_gene: -; CDR3nt: TGTGCCAGCAGCTTATCCCGAGACTCACCCCTCCACTTT; CDR3aa: CASSLSRDSPLHF
v_gene: TRBV6-4; j_gene: TRBJ2-3; abundance: -; d_gene: -; CDR3nt: TGTGCCAGCAGTGACTCGACAAAAAGGCGGCGACCTAGCACAGATACGCAGTATTTT; CDR3aa: CASSDSTKRRRPSTDTQYF
v_gene: TRBV5-4; j_gene: TRBJ2-7; abundance: once; d_gene: TRBD2; CDR3nt: TGTGCCAGCAGCTTTGCTAGCGGGGGGGCCGGAGAGCAGTACTTC; CDR3aa: CASSFASGGAGEQYF
v_gene: TRBV27; j_gene: TRBJ2-5; abundance: -; d_gene: TRBD2; CDR3nt: TGTGCCAGCAGTTTATCGAGCCCCCCAGCGGGAGCTCAAGAGACCCAGTACTTC; CDR3aa: CASSLSSPPAGAQETQYF
v_gene: TRBV5-8; j_gene: TRBJ2-5; abundance: once; d_gene: TRBD1; CDR3nt: TGTGCCAGCAGCGCGGGGACAGGGACGCGCCAAGAGACCCAGTACTTC; CDR3aa: CASSAGTGTRQETQYF
v_gene: TRBV18; j_gene: TRBJ2-4; abundance: -; d_gene: -; CDR3nt: TGTGCCAGCTCACAAACAGGATCCCCCAACATTCAGTACTTC; CDR3aa: CASSQTGSPNIQYF
v_gene: TRBV27; j_gene: TRBJ1-2; abundance: -; d_gene: TRBD1; CDR3nt: TGTGCCAGCCGCCAGGGGGTAGACTATGGCTACACCTTC; CDR3aa: CASRQGVDYGYTF
v_gene: TRBV7-2; j_gene: TRBJ2-7; abundance: -; d_gene: TRBD2; CDR3nt: TGTGCCAGCAGCCAGATAGCGGGACTCGCCTCCTACGAGCAGTACTTC; CDR3aa: CASSQIAGLASYEQYF
v_gene: TRBV4-2; j_gene: TRBJ2-5; abundance: -; d_gene: -; CDR3nt: TGTGCCAGCAGCCAAGATTTAGGGGGAGAGACCCAGTACTTC; CDR3aa: CASSQDLGGETQYF
v_gene: TRBV7-6; j_gene: TRBJ1-1; abundance: -; d_gene: -; CDR3nt: TGTGCCAGCAGCTTAGGCGGACAGCGGACTGAAGCTTTCTTT; CDR3aa: CASSLGGQRTEAFF
v_gene: TRBV7-8; j_gene: TRBJ2-1; abundance: -; d_gene: TRBD2; CDR3nt: TGTGCCAGCAGCTTAGGGTTATTTGCGGGAGGACCCAATGAGCAGTTCTTC; CDR3aa: CASSLGLFAGGPNEQFF
v_gene: TRBV28; j_gene: TRBJ2-7; abundance: -; d_gene: TRBD1; CDR3nt: TGTGCCAGCAGGACCGGGACAGGGAGATACGAGCAGTACTTC; CDR3aa: CASRTGTGRYEQYF
v_gene: TRBV30; j_gene: TRBJ2-5; abundance: -; d_gene: -; CDR3nt: TGTGCCTGGGGTACGGGGAACCAAGAGACCCAGTACTTC; CDR3aa: CAWGTGNQETQYF
v_gene: TRBV18; j_gene: TRBJ1-5; abundance: -; d_gene: -; CDR3nt: TGTGCCAGCTCACGATCGGGGGAGGATCAGCCCCAGCATTTT; CDR3aa: CASSRSGEDQPQHF
v_gene: TRBV4-1; j_gene: TRBJ2-3; abundance: -; d_gene: -; CDR3nt: TGCGCCAGCAGCCAAGATCCTCCGGGGGCCACAGATACGCAGTATTTT; CDR3aa: CASSQDPPGATDTQYF
v_gene: TRBV4-1; j_gene: TRBJ2-1; abundance: -; d_gene: TRBD2; CDR3nt: TGCGCCAGCAGCCAAAGAATGGGCGGAGCGGGGGGGAGCTCCTACAATGAGCAGTTCTTC; CDR3aa: CASSQRMGGAGGSSYNEQFF
v_gene: TRBV5-1; j_gene: TRBJ2-1; abundance: -; d_gene: TRBD2; CDR3nt: TGCGCCAGCAGCCCCGGGACTAGCGGGGCCCTCGAGCAGTTCTTC; CDR3aa: CASSPGTSGALEQFF
v_gene: TRBV10-3; j_gene: TRBJ1-1; abundance: -; d_gene: -; CDR3nt: TGTGCCACCCGGGGGGGCAGATACACTGAAGCTTTCTTT; CDR3aa: CATRGGRYTEAFF
v_gene: TRBV5-6; j_gene: TRBJ2-3; abundance: -; d_gene: -; CDR3nt: TGTGCCAGCAGCGAAACCGGGCAGGGCGCAGATACGCAGTATTTT; CDR3aa: CASSETGQGADTQYF
v_gene: TRBV6-5; j_gene: TRBJ2-3; abundance: -; d_gene: -; CDR3nt: TGTGCCAGCGCCGAGGGGAGAGCTAGCACAGATACGCAGTATTTT; CDR3aa: CASAEGRASTDTQYF
v_gene: TRBV11-2; j_gene: TRBJ2-7; abundance: -; d_gene: TRBD2; CDR3nt: TGTGCCAGCAGCTTAGTGGCTAGCGGGGCCTCCTACGAGCAGTACTTC; CDR3aa: CASSLVASGASYEQYF
v_gene: TRBV4-2; j_gene: TRBJ1-5; abundance: -; d_gene: TRBD1; CDR3nt: TGTGCCAGCAGCCAAGCGGGGGACAGTCCTAATAGCAATCAGCCCCAGCATTTT; CDR3aa: CASSQAGDSPNSNQPQHF
v_gene: TRBV18; j_gene: TRBJ2-1; abundance: once; d_gene: -; CDR3nt: TGTGCCAGCTCACCAGAGAGAGGGGGGATAAGCTCCTACAATGAGCAGTTCTTC; CDR3aa: CASSPERGGISSYNEQFF
v_gene: TRBV9; j_gene: TRBJ1-6; abundance: -; d_gene: -; CDR3nt: TGTGCCAGCAGCGTAGGGTATAATTCACCCCTCCACTTT; CDR3aa: CASSVGYNSPLHF
v_gene: TRBV5-1; j_gene: TRBJ2-1; abundance: -; d_gene: -; CDR3nt: TGCGCCAGCAGCTTGGCCGGGGTTTACAATGAGCAGTTCTTC; CDR3aa: CASSLAGVYNEQFF
v_gene: TRBV19; j_gene: TRBJ2-7; abundance: few; d_gene: TRBD1; CDR3nt: TGTGCCAGTAGCACAATCGGGACAGCCTACGAGCAGTACTTC; CDR3aa: CASSTIGTAYEQYF
v_gene: TRBV6-5; j_gene: TRBJ1-3; abundance: -; d_gene: -; CDR3nt: TGTGCCAGCAGGGACGGGAACACCATATATTTT; CDR3aa: CASRDGNTIYF
v_gene: TRBV7-6; j_gene: TRBJ1-5; abundance: few; d_gene: -; CDR3nt: TGTGCCAGCAGCTTGGCGGACAGTCAGCCCCAGCATTTT; CDR3aa: CASSLADSQPQHF
v_gene: TRBV5-6; j_gene: TRBJ2-1; abundance: -; d_gene: -; CDR3nt: TGTGCCAGCAGCAGCCCCCTATGGAGCTCCTACAATGAGCAGTTCTTC; CDR3aa: CASSSPLWSSYNEQFF
v_gene: TRBV7-9; j_gene: TRBJ2-7; abundance: -; d_gene: -; CDR3nt: TGTGCCAGCAGCTTAGGTCTCAGGACGGACCTTTGGGGATACGAGCAGTACTTC; CDR3aa: CASSLGLRTDLWGYEQYF
v_gene: TRBV6-6; j_gene: TRBJ2-2; abundance: -; d_gene: -; CDR3nt: TGTGCCAGCAGTCCGCCGTCGAGGGAGCTGTTTTTT; CDR3aa: CASSPPSRELFF
v_gene: TRBV6-1; j_gene: TRBJ2-4; abundance: -; d_gene: -; CDR3nt: TGTGCCAGCAGTGAAGGGCCTGGGAACATTCAGTACTTC; CDR3aa: CASSEGPGNIQYF
v_gene: TRBV27; j_gene: TRBJ1-5; abundance: -; d_gene: -; CDR3nt: TGTGCCAGCAGCCTAGACAGCACTCAGCCCCAGCATTTT; CDR3aa: CASSLDSTQPQHF
v_gene: TRBV9; j_gene: TRBJ1-3; abundance: -; d_gene: -; CDR3nt: TGTGCCAGCAGCGTAGGTGGGGACCTGCTTGGAAACACCATATATTTT; CDR3aa: CASSVGGDLLGNTIYF
v_gene: TRBV6-5; j_gene: TRBJ1-6; abundance: -; d_gene: TRBD1; CDR3nt: TGTGCCAGCAGTTCCGGGACAGGCTCATCACCCCTCCACTTT; CDR3aa: CASSSGTGSSPLHF
v_gene: TRBV6-6; j_gene: TRBJ2-1; abundance: once; d_gene: -; CDR3nt: TGTGCCAGCAGTGACCGGGGCAATGAGCAGTTCTTC; CDR3aa: CASSDRGNEQFF